This T cell receptor beta chain derives from a study of blood T cells in healthy people across ages. The CDR3 length is 15 residues. From germline, CDR1 is SGHDT and CDR2 YYEEEE. Trimming stripped 4 bases from V and 0 bases from J, with 11 bases between. Primers used in a second PCR of about 7 to 11 cycles were a sample-barcoded 5' primer and a J-beta primer mix. Using its own MiXCR run on the 5' RACE reads, TCRdb lists one record per CDR3 protein. This table has roughly 1,700,000 distinct CDR3 sequences, about 28% appearing once. The study recruited healthy Caucasian donors from Russia who were aged about 6 to 95. This clonotype was counted at least ten times.

The chain links TRBV5-6 to TRBJ2-4, with a weak D call TRBD1 (6 bases). The sequenced sample was blood. The source is a woman under 40 in good health. The chain's CDR3 is CASSIGQLAKNIQYF. Here the CDR3 DNA reads TGTGCCAGCAGCATCGGACAGCTAGCCAAAAACATTCAGTACTTC.